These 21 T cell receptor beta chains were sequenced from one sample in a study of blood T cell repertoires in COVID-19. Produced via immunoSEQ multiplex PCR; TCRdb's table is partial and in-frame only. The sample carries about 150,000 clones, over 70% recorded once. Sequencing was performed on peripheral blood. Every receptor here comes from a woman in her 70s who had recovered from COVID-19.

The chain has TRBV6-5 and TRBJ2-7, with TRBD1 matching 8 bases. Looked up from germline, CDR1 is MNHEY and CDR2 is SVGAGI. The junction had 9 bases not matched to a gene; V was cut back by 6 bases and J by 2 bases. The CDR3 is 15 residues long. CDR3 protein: CASSRETGATYEQYF. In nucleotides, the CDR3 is TGTGCCAGCAGCCGGGAGACAGGGGCGACCTACGAGCAGTACTTC.

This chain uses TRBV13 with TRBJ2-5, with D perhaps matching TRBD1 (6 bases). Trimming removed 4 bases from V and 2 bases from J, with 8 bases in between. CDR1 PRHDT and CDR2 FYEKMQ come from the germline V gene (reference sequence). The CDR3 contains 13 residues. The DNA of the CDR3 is TGTGCCAGCAGCTCAGGGGAGCAAGAGACCCAGTACTTC. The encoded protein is CASSSGEQETQYF.

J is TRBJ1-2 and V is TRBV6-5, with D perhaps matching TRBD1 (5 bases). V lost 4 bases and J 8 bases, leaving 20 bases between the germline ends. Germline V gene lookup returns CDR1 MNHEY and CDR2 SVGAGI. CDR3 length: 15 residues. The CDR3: CASSSPGVRHWGYTF. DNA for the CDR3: TGTGCCAGCAGTTCACCGGGGGTCCGGCATTGGGGCTACACCTTC.

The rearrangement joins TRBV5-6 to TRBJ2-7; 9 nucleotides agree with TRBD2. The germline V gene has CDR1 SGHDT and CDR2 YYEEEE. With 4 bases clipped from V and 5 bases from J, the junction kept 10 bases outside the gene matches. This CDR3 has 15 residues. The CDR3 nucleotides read TGTGCCAGCAGCCCGGGCGTTAGCGGGAGCCACGAGCAGTACTTC. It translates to CASSPGVSGSHEQYF.

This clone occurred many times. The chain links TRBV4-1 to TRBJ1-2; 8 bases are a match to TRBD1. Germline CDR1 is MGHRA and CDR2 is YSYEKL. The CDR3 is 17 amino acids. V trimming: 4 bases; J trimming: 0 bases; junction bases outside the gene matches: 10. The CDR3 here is CASSRGTGTPTNYGYTF. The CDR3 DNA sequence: TGCGCCAGCAGCCGAGGGACAGGAACTCCCACTAACTATGGCTACACCTTC.

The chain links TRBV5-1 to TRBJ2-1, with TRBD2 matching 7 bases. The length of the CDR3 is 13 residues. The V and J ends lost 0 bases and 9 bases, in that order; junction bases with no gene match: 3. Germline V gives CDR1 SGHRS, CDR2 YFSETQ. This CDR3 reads CASSLGEGLEQFF. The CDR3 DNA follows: TGCGCCAGCAGCTTGGGGGAGGGGCTTGAGCAGTTCTTC.

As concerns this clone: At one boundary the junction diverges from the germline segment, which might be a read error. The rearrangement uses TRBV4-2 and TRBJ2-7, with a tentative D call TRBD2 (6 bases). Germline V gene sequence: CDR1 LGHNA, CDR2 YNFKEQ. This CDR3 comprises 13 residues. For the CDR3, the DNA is TGTGCCAGCGGCCACTCCGGGGGCTACGAGCAGTACTTC. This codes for CASGHSGGYEQYF.

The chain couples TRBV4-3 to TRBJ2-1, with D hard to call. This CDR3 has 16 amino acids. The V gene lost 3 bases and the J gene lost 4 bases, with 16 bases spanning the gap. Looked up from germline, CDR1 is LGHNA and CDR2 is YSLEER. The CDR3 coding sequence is TGCGCCAGCAGCCAGTCCAGGCCGGCCCTTTACAATGAGCAGTTCTTC. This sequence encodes CASSQSRPALYNEQFF.

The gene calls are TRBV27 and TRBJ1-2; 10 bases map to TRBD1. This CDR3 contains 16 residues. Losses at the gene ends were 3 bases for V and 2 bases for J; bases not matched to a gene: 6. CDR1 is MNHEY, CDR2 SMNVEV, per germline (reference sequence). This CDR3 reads CASSLWGTGVNYGYTF. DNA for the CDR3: TGTGCCAGCAGTTTGTGGGGGACAGGGGTGAACTATGGCTACACCTTC.

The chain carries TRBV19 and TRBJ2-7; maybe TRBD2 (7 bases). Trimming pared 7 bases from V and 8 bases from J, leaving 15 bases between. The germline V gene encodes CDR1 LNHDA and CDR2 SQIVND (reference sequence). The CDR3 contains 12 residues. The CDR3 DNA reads TGTGCCAGTAAAAAGGGAGGGGGACAGCAGTACTTC. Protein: CASKKGGGQQYF.

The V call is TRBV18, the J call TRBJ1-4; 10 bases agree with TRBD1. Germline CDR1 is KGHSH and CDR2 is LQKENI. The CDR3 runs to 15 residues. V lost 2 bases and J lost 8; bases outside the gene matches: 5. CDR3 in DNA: TGTGCCAGCTCACCAAACTCGGGACAGGGGGAAAAACTGTTTTTT. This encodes CASSPNSGQGEKLFF.

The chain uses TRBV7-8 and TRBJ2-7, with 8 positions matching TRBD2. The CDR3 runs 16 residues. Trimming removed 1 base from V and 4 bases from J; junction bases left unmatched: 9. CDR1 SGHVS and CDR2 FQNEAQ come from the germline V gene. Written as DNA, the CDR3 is TGTGCCAGCAGCTTAGTCTGGAGCGGGAGATCTTACGAGCAGTACTTC. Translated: CASSLVWSGRSYEQYF.

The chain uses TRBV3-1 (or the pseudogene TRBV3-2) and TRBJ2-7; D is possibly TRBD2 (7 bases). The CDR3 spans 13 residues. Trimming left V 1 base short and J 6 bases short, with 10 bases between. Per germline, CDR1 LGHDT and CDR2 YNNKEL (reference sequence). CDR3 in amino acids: CASSQGGGPEQYF. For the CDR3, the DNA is TGTGCCAGCAGCCAAGGGGGGGGGCCCGAGCAGTACTTC.

CDR3 nucleotide sequence: TGTGCCAGCAGTGATCCCGGACAGTCACAGGGGAAGGTGGAAAAACTGTTTTTT. It is translated as CASSDPGQSQGKVEKLFF. The chain employs TRBV25-1 and TRBJ1-4; 7 positions agree with TRBD1. Germline V lookup: CDR1 MGHDK, CDR2 SYGVNS. There are 18 residues in the CDR3. V trimming: 3 bases; J trimming: 8 bases; junction bases outside the gene matches: 18.

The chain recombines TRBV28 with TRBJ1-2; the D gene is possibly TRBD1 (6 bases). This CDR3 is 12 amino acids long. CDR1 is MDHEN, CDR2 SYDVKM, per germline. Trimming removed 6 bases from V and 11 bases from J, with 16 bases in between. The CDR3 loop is CASRTPGVGYTF. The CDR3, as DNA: TGTGCCAGCAGGACCCCAGGGGTCGGTTACACCTTC.

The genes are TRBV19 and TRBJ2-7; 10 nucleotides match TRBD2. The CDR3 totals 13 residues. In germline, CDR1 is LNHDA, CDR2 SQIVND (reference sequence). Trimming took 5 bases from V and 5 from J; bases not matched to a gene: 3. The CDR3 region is CASSASGGHEQYF. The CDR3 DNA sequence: TGTGCCAGTAGTGCTAGCGGGGGCCACGAGCAGTACTTC.

The CDR3 is CASSRQGAGANVLTF. The CDR3 nucleotides read TGTGCCAGTAGTAGACAGGGGGCTGGGGCCAACGTCCTGACTTTC. The chain links TRBV19 to TRBJ2-6; 9 nucleotides agree with TRBD1. V shed 4 bases, J shed 2 bases, and the junction held 0 bases outside the gene matches. The CDR3 totals 15 residues. Germline V gene sequence: CDR1 LNHDA, CDR2 SQIVND (reference sequence).

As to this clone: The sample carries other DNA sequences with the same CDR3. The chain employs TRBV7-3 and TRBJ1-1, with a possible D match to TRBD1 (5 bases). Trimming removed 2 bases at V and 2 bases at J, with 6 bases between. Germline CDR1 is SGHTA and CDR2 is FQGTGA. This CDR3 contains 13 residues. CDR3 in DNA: TGTGCCAGCAGCTTACAGGGTAACACTGAAGCTTTCTTT. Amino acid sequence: CASSLQGNTEAFF.

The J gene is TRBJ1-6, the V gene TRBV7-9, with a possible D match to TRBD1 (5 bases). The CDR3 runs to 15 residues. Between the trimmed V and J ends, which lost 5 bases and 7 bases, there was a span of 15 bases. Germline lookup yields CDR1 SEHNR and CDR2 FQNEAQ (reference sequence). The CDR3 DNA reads TGTGCCAGCAGCCCCCCCGGCGGGGGGAATTCACCCCTCCACTTT. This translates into CASSPPGGGNSPLHF.

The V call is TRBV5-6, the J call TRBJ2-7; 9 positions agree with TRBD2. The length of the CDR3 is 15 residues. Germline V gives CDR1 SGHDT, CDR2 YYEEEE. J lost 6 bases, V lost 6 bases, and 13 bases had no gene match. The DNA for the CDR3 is TGTGCCAGCACCGACTCGAGCGGGGGGTTCGGCGAGCAGTACTTC. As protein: CASTDSSGGFGEQYF.

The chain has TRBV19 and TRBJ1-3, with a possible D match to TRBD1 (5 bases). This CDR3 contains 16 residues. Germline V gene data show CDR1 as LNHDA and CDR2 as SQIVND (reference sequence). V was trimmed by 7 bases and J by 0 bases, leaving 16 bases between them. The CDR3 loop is CASMGLKESSGNTIYF. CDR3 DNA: TGTGCCAGTATGGGACTCAAAGAGAGCTCTGGAAACACCATATATTTT. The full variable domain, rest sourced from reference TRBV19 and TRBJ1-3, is DGGITQSPKYLFRKEGQNVTLSCEQNLNHDAMYWYRQDPGQGLRLIYYSQIVNDFQKGDIAEGYSVSREKKESFPLTVTSAQKNPTAFYLCASMGLKESSGNTIYFGEGSWLTVV.